The sequence of this TCR beta chain was determined in a study of blood T cell repertoires in COVID-19. Study summary: Acute-phase and convalescent COVID-19 samples originated in the United States, Italy and Spain. T cells, B-cell-depleted T cells, or PBMCs supplied cDNA or gDNA.

The table came from immunoSEQ multiplex PCR; TCRdb's copy has only in-frame clones and leaves some out. Found here are over 70,000 clones, approximately 88% of them singletons; the top ten hold over 8.5%. Germline-derived CDR1 and CDR2 are MDHEN and SYDVKM. Trimming took 4 bases from V and 9 from J; bases not matched to a gene: 13. The CDR3 spans 17 residues. This TCR derives from a man aged 80 or over with acute or convalescent COVID-19. The chain uses TRBV28 and TRBJ1-6; TRBD1 aligns across 9 bases. The sample comprised peripheral blood. The CDR3 reads CASSSPSPGQGLSPLHF. The CDR3, as DNA: TGTGCCAGCAGTTCCCCTTCTCCGGGACAGGGCCTTTCACCCCTCCACTTT.